The 31 T cell receptor beta chains below were found in one sample sequenced in a study of CD8+CD57+ T cells in acquired aplastic anemia. Template material for TCR beta VDJ and CDR3 profiling consisted of genomic DNA. TCRdb called the reads again in MiXCR, with one record for every CDR3 protein. The sample has 450,000 to 550,000 distinct CDR3 sequences; about a third are singletons. Sequencing was done on patients that had shown CD8+CD57+ cell expansion by flow cytometry. Sequenced: sorted CD4+, CD8+, or CD8+CD57+ T cells (not recorded which) from PBMCs. These receptors were collected from a human donor with aplastic anemia.

This sequence joins TRBV10-3 and TRBJ2-5; a weak D match, TRBD2 (7 bases). V lost 10 bases to trimming and J lost 4 bases, with 19 bases between them. This CDR3 has 14 amino acids. Germline V lookup: CDR1 ENHRY, CDR2 SYGVKD. CDR3 DNA sequence: TGTGCCAGCAGAACGATAGGGGGGGGAGAGACCCAGTACTTC. It specifies CASRTIGGGETQYF.

There are many counts of this clonotype. The rearrangement links TRBV24-1 to TRBJ2-2; D is perhaps TRBD1 (6 bases). This CDR3 has 16 residues. Germline values: CDR1 KGHDR, CDR2 SFDVKD. V was trimmed by 3 bases and J by 2 bases, leaving 12 bases between them. CDR3 residues: CATSDQGSGNTGELFF. The CDR3 bases are TGTGCCACCAGTGATCAGGGGAGTGGTAACACCGGGGAGCTGTTTTTT.

As for this clonotype: One junction end does not reproduce the germline sequence, and a read error may be involved. This chain links TRBV25-1 with TRBJ1-4, with D perhaps TRBD1 (5 bases). This CDR3 is built from 13 residues. Germline V gene data show CDR1 as MGHDK and CDR2 as SYGVNS. The CDR3 protein is CASSVTGVERLFF. In DNA, the CDR3 is TGTGCCAGCAGTGTTACAGGAGTCGAAAGACTGTTTTTT.

The genes are TRBV2 and TRBJ1-5; 7 bases match TRBD1. CDR1 and CDR2 (germline): SNHLY, FYNNEI. V lost 5 bases, J lost 4 bases, and 8 bases stayed unmatched. The CDR3 has 15 amino acids. The CDR3 sequence: CASSPVWTGNQPQHF. The CDR3 DNA reads TGTGCCAGCAGTCCCGTATGGACAGGTAATCAGCCCCAGCATTTT.

The chain combines TRBV10-3 with TRBJ2-5, with 7 bases matching TRBD1. The V gene end was trimmed by 10 bases and the J gene end by 3 bases; junction bases not matched to a gene: 14. CDR3 size: 15 residues. CDR1 and CDR2 from the germline V gene are ENHRY and SYGVKD. The CDR3: CASSAAGTAKETQYF. The CDR3 bases are TGTGCCAGCAGCGCCGCCGGGACAGCTAAAGAGACCCAGTACTTC.

Written as DNA, the CDR3 is TGCAGTGCTATTACAGGGGGTGGCAATCAGCCCCAGCATTTT. This translates into CSAITGGGNQPQHF. The chain couples TRBV20-1 to TRBJ1-5, with 8 nucleotides matching TRBD1. CDR1 is DFQATT, CDR2 SNEGSKA, per germline (reference sequence). The CDR3 sequence is 14 residues long. V trimming: 4 bases; J trimming: 2 bases; junction bases outside the gene matches: 4.

This clonotype was detected a few times. The chain carries TRBV4-3 and TRBJ2-7; TRBD1 matches 7 bases. Germline CDR1 and CDR2: LGHNA and YSLEER. V dropped 4 bases and J dropped 2; count of bases not matched to a gene: 8. This CDR3 has 15 residues. The DNA for the CDR3 is TGCGCCAGCAGCCCCCTCGGGGACAGAACCTACGAGCAGTACTTC. Translated: CASSPLGDRTYEQYF.

Points on this clonotype: At one end the junction does not follow the germline gene, possibly because of a read error. J is TRBJ2-3 and V is TRBV10-3, with D unclear. CDR3 length: 13 residues. Germline V CDR1 and CDR2: ENHRY, SYGVKD. As DNA, the CDR3 is TGTGCCAGCAGTGTTTCAGGACCTGAAACGCAGTATTTT. It codes for CASSVSGPETQYF.

There are many counts of this clonotype. This chain links TRBV12-3 or TRBV12-4 with TRBJ1-5; D remains ambiguous. The CDR3 is 12 amino acids. Trimming removed 5 bases from V and 9 bases from J, with 11 bases in between. As DNA, the CDR3 is TGTGCCAGCAGTCCGGGATTGCGGCCCCAGCATTTT. As protein: CASSPGLRPQHF.

This clonotype was observed at least ten times. This rearrangement joins TRBV20-1 to TRBJ1-2; D is undetermined. The CDR3 has 13 amino acids. The germline gives CDR1 DFQATT, CDR2 SNEGSKA (reference sequence). The V end lost 6 bases, the J end lost 0 bases, and 11 bases lay between the germline ends. The CDR3 nucleotides read TGCAGTGCGAAGCTTCAAGCTAACTATGGCTACACCTTC. Protein sequence: CSAKLQANYGYTF.

The sample holds one count of this clonotype. Compared with germline, one end of the junction differs, possibly owing to a read error. Here the CDR3 reads CASSDRGLEQRQYF. The CDR3 DNA follows: TGTGCCAGCAGTGACAGGGGACTAGAGCAAAGGCAGTACTTC. The V and J genes are TRBV10-3 and TRBJ2-7; tentatively, D is TRBD1 or TRBD2 (8 bases each). The germline V gene encodes CDR1 ENHRY and CDR2 SYGVKD. The CDR3 loop spans 14 amino acids.

Many counts were recorded for this clonotype. The rearrangement links TRBV10-2 to TRBJ1-1; D remains unclear. This CDR3 is built from 15 residues. Germline-derived CDR1 and CDR2 are WSHSY and SAAADI. Trimming left V 2 bases short and J 0 bases short, with 10 bases between. CDR3 sequence (DNA): TGCGCCAGCAGTGAGGAGGGTGTAATGAACACTGAAGCTTTCTTT. Protein product: CASSEEGVMNTEAFF.

The sample holds many counts of this clonotype. The chain joins TRBV9 to TRBJ1-2; TRBD1 might be the D (5 bases). The CDR3 sequence is 13 residues long. With 3 bases removed from V and 6 bases from J, the gap between germline ends came to 12 bases. Germline assignment: CDR1 SGDLS and CDR2 YYNGEE. CDR3 sequence: CASSGVWGDGYTF. The CDR3 bases are TGTGCCAGCAGCGGAGTATGGGGGGATGGCTACACCTTC.

This clonotype was recorded at least ten times. The chain uses TRBV20-1 and TRBJ1-2; 9 bases are shared with TRBD1. The germline gives CDR1 DFQATT, CDR2 SNEGSKA (reference sequence). Losses at the gene ends were 3 bases for V and 6 bases for J; bases not matched to a gene: 5. The CDR3 sequence is 13 residues long. In DNA, the CDR3 is TGCAGTGCTAGCGGGACAGGGAAGGATGGCTACACCTTC. Its translation: CSASGTGKDGYTF.

The table lists this clonotype with many counts. The J gene is TRBJ1-1, the V gene TRBV2; D remains unclear. The V end lost 1 base, the J end lost 0 bases, and 6 bases lay between the germline ends. This CDR3 is 14 amino acids long. In germline, CDR1 is SNHLY, CDR2 FYNNEI. CDR3 residues: CASSEGFMNTEAFF. For the CDR3, the DNA is TGTGCCAGCAGTGAAGGGTTTATGAACACTGAAGCTTTCTTT.

There are many counts of this clonotype. The chain has TRBV19 and TRBJ2-3, with 8 bases fitting TRBD1. V shed 3 bases and J 4 bases; nucleotides not matched to a gene: 6. Germline CDR1 LNHDA, CDR2 SQIVND (reference sequence). The CDR3 runs 15 residues. In nucleotides, the CDR3 is TGTGCCAGTAGTATTGGAGGACAGGGTGCAGATACGCAGTATTTT. Translating it yields CASSIGGQGADTQYF. Based on the CDR3 plus reference TRBV19 and TRBJ2-3, the full variable domain is DGGITQSPKYLFRKEGQNVTLSCEQNLNHDAMYWYRQDPGQGLRLIYYSQIVNDFQKGDIAEGYSVSREKKESFPLTVTSAQKNPTAFYLCASSIGGQGADTQYFGPGTRLTVL.

This clonotype was observed many times. The chain has TRBV15 and TRBJ2-5; 8 nucleotides align to TRBD1. This CDR3 has 14 residues. The V and J ends lost 5 bases and 4 bases, in that order; junction bases with no gene match: 6. The V gene's germline CDR1 is LNHNV and CDR2 YYDKDF (reference sequence). For the CDR3, the DNA is TGTGCCACCAGCTACCCCGACAGGGGAGAGACCCAGTACTTC. Translation: CATSYPDRGETQYF.

Many counts were recorded for this clonotype. The chain uses TRBV19 and TRBJ2-1; 8 nucleotides line up with TRBD1. Germline V gene sequence: CDR1 LNHDA, CDR2 SQIVND (reference sequence). V dropped 6 bases and J dropped 4; count of bases not matched to a gene: 5. This CDR3 contains 14 residues. The chain's CDR3 is CASRRQGMYNEQFF. CDR3 in DNA: TGTGCCAGTAGACGACAGGGGATGTACAATGAGCAGTTCTTC. The whole variable domain, filled in from reference TRBV19 and TRBJ2-1, reads DGGITQSPKYLFRKEGQNVTLSCEQNLNHDAMYWYRQDPGQGLRLIYYSQIVNDFQKGDIAEGYSVSREKKESFPLTVTSAQKNPTAFYLCASRRQGMYNEQFFGPGTRLTVL.

This chain connects TRBV25-1 to TRBJ1-1; 11 bases line up with TRBD1. Germline trimming cut 6 bases from V and 4 bases from J; bases unmatched to any gene: 10. The CDR3 is 16 residues long. CDR1 MGHDK and CDR2 SYGVNS come from the germline V gene. The CDR3 DNA is TGTGCCAGCAGCCCGGGCGGACAGGGGGCCGGCACTGAAGCTTTCTTT. This encodes CASSPGGQGAGTEAFF.

Regarding this clonotype: Without the conserved terminal phenylalanine or tryptophan, this CDR3 likely stems from a read error. It is unclear where the CDR3 begins or ends on the DNA, so no DNA is shown, and the CDR3 is as TCRdb lists it. The CDR3 reads CASSEYSSYNSPLQG. The V and J genes are TRBV2 and TRBJ1-6. Including both end residues, the CDR3 is 15 amino acids long. The germline V gene has CDR1 SNHLY and CDR2 FYNNEI.

Here the CDR3 DNA reads TGCAGTGCTAGAGGGTCGAGGGGCCTAGGCACCGGGGAGCTGTTTTTT. Its translation: CSARGSRGLGTGELFF. The chain has TRBV20-1 and TRBJ2-2; D possibly matches TRBD1 or TRBD2 (5 bases each). The CDR3 is 16 amino acids. Trimming cost V 1 base and J 4 bases, with 16 bases left between them. CDR1 is DFQATT, CDR2 SNEGSKA, per germline (reference sequence).

For this clonotype: An end of the junction does not agree with germline; a read error may underlie this. This chain joins TRBV11-1 and TRBJ1-3, with D possibly matching TRBD1 (5 bases). Germline V gene sequence: CDR1 SGHAT, CDR2 FQDESV (reference sequence). The CDR3 has 15 residues. CDR3: CACSLSGLSGNTIYF. The CDR3, as DNA: TGTGCCTGCAGCTTATCAGGGCTATCTGGAAACACCATATATTTT.

V and J are TRBV2 and TRBJ2-7; D gene uncertain. Germline V gene data show CDR1 as SNHLY and CDR2 as FYNNEI. This CDR3 comprises 13 residues. Deletions cut 8 bases from V and 5 bases from J, with 16 bases between. In DNA, the CDR3 is TGTGCCAGCGCTGGAGCTGGTGTCGACGAGCAGTACTTC. It yields the protein CASAGAGVDEQYF.

The rearrangement uses TRBV11-1 and TRBJ1-6; tentative D call: TRBD1 (6 bases). The germline V gene encodes CDR1 SGHAT and CDR2 FQDESV (reference sequence). The CDR3 has 17 residues. V was clipped by 6 bases and J by 3 bases, with 18 bases between them. The CDR3 is CASSFQGVGGYNSPLHF. For the CDR3, the DNA is TGTGCCAGCAGTTTTCAGGGAGTAGGGGGCTATAATTCACCCCTCCACTTT.

The CDR3 loop reads CASSQDLRTSQFF. As DNA, the CDR3 is TGTGCCAGCAGCCAAGATTTAAGAACTAGCCAGTTCTTC. The V gene is TRBV3-1, the J gene TRBJ2-5; D may be TRBD2 (6 bases). The DNA end is more similar to TRBJ2-1, so the J call may be wrong. The germline CDR1 and CDR2 sequences are LGHDT and YNNKEL (reference sequence). This CDR3 has 13 amino acids.

This chain links TRBV30 with TRBJ1-3, with TRBD1 matching over 8 bases. This CDR3 comprises 15 residues. Losses at the gene ends were 2 bases for V and 4 bases for J; bases not matched to a gene: 7. The germline V gene encodes CDR1 GTSNPN and CDR2 SVGIG (reference sequence). CDR3 amino acids: CAWSTGGTGGNTIYF. The CDR3 DNA follows: TGTGCCTGGAGTACGGGGGGGACAGGCGGAAACACCATATATTTT. The full variable domain, rest sourced from reference TRBV30 and TRBJ1-3, is SQTIHQWPATLVQPVGSPLSLECTVEGTSNPNLYWYRQAAGRGLQLLFYSVGIGQISSEVPQNLSASRPQDRQFILSSKKLLLSDSGFYLCAWSTGGTGGNTIYFGEGSWLTVV.

V is TRBV10-3 and J is TRBJ1-3; 10 bases map to TRBD1. Germline V lookup: CDR1 ENHRY, CDR2 SYGVKD. The CDR3 extends over 17 amino acids. With 2 bases clipped from V and 0 bases from J, the junction kept 4 bases outside the gene matches. The chain's CDR3 is CAISEGQGDYSGNTIYF. The CDR3 DNA sequence: TGTGCCATCAGTGAGGGACAGGGGGATTACTCTGGAAACACCATATATTTT.

In its sample, this clonotype was seen a few times. The junction departs from the called germline gene at one end, perhaps through a read error. The rearrangement joins TRBV4-1 to TRBJ2-1; D remains ambiguous. The CDR3 runs to 12 residues. Germline V lookup: CDR1 MGHRA, CDR2 YSYEKL. The CDR3 reads CASSQTFGISLF. DNA of the CDR3: TGCGCCAGCAGCCAAACCTTTGGGATTTCGCTCTTC.

This clonotype has ten or more counts. The rearrangement links TRBV5-4 to TRBJ1-1; possibly TRBD1 for D (5 bases). The CDR3 length is 14 residues. The germline gives CDR1 SGHNT, CDR2 YYREEE (reference sequence). Trimming cost V 0 bases and J 4 bases, with 10 bases left between them. CDR3 in amino acids: CASSLEGRGTEAFF. CDR3 coding DNA: TGTGCCAGCAGCTTGGAGGGGAGGGGCACTGAAGCTTTCTTT.

This clonotype was observed a handful of times. This sequence may be a read error, since a much larger clone differs from it by one base. This chain connects TRBV12-3 or TRBV12-4 to TRBJ1-1; 9 nucleotides align to TRBD1. There are 15 residues in the CDR3. V was clipped by 6 bases and J by 1 base; unmatched bases: 6. The CDR3 region is CASSLPGQGNTEAFF. The CDR3 DNA reads as TGTGCCAGCAGCCTCCCGGGACAGGGGAACACTGAAGCTTTCTTT.

This clonotype has just a few counts. The chain uses TRBV10-3 and TRBJ2-5; 10 bases are a match to TRBD1. Germline V lookup: CDR1 ENHRY, CDR2 SYGVKD. The CDR3 contains 14 residues. Losses at the gene ends were 6 bases for V and 9 bases for J; bases not matched to a gene: 10. This CDR3 reads CAIRSGTGEQPQYF. The CDR3 DNA sequence: TGTGCCATCAGATCCGGGACAGGGGAACAGCCCCAGTACTTC.